Each of the 10 T cell receptor beta chains below was sequenced from the same sample in a study of blood T cell repertoires in COVID-19. Using immunoSEQ multiplex PCR, the repertoire was profiled, and TCRdb retains in-frame clones only, with some absent. The table records about 80,000 clones, 78% of them present only once. Sample: peripheral blood. These receptor sequences come from a human donor in a cohort sampled during active COVID-19.

The rearrangement uses TRBV20-1 and TRBJ1-1; possibly TRBD1 for D (5 bases). Trimming pared 3 bases from V and 3 bases from J, leaving 14 bases between. Germline V gene sequence: CDR1 DFQATT, CDR2 SNEGSKA (reference sequence). The CDR3 totals 14 residues. CDR3 DNA sequence: TGCAGTGCTAGTTTAGGGGTTGGATACACTGAAGCTTTCTTT. Residues: CSASLGVGYTEAFF.

The chain links TRBV7-2 to TRBJ1-1; D perhaps matches TRBD1 (5 bases). The CDR3 has 15 amino acids. Per germline, CDR1 SGHTA and CDR2 FQGNSA. V lost 4 bases and J 7 bases, leaving 19 bases between the germline ends. CDR3 in amino acids: CASSSAAGGTYEAFF. In nucleotides, the CDR3 is TGTGCCAGCAGCTCCGCGGCCGGGGGGACCTATGAAGCTTTCTTT.

This chain uses TRBV7-6 with TRBJ1-1, with 8 bases lining up with TRBD1. The V segment lost 5 bases and the J segment 6 bases; nucleotides outside the gene matches: 11. Germline CDR1 SGHVS, CDR2 FNYEAQ. The CDR3 spans 15 residues. The CDR3 DNA reads as TGTGCCAGCAGCAATCCAGGGGGCGCCGACCCTGAAGCTTTCTTT. Protein sequence: CASSNPGGADPEAFF.

V gene TRBV28 combines with J gene TRBJ1-4; 8 bases agree with TRBD1. With 6 bases clipped from V and 13 bases from J, the junction kept 13 bases outside the gene matches. The CDR3 is made up of 14 amino acids. Per the germline V gene, CDR1 is MDHEN and CDR2 is SYDVKM. The CDR3: CASRTRTGSRGLFF. The CDR3, as DNA: TGTGCCAGCAGAACAAGGACAGGGAGTAGGGGACTGTTTTTT.

The V call is TRBV6-5, the J call TRBJ2-3; D gene uncertain. The CDR3 has 14 residues. From germline, CDR1 is MNHEY and CDR2 SVGAGI. Trimming left V 2 bases short and J 0 bases short, with 6 bases between. For the CDR3, the DNA is TGTGCCAGCAGTTACCTTGTAAGCACAGATACGCAGTATTTT. It codes for CASSYLVSTDTQYF.

The chain carries TRBV5-4 and TRBJ2-2; possible D gene TRBD1, 6 bases. In germline, CDR1 is SGHNT, CDR2 YYREEE (reference sequence). CDR3 length: 17 residues. Trimming cost V 1 base and J 3 bases, with 16 bases left between them. The DNA of the CDR3 is TGTGCCAGCAGCTTGTTTGTGGGGGCCTCATACACCGGGGAGCTGTTTTTT. Translation gives CASSLFVGASYTGELFF.

The V and J genes are TRBV7-6 and TRBJ2-2; D might be TRBD2 (6 bases). The ends were cut back, 2 bases at V and 4 bases at J, with 14 bases in the middle. This CDR3 is 16 amino acids long. Per the germline V gene, CDR1 is SGHVS and CDR2 is FNYEAQ. Here the CDR3 reads CASSLRPWRGTGELFF. For the CDR3, the DNA is TGTGCCAGCAGCTTAAGGCCGTGGAGGGGCACCGGGGAGCTGTTTTTT.

V usage is TRBV6-5 and J usage is TRBJ2-1, with D possibly TRBD2 on 5 matching bases. The germline V and J ends were trimmed by 2 bases and 12 bases, with 14 bases remaining between them. This CDR3 is 13 amino acids long. CDR1 MNHEY and CDR2 SVGAGI come from the germline V gene. CDR3 in amino acids: CASSYDPFGGQFF. The CDR3 DNA is TGTGCCAGCAGTTACGACCCCTTCGGAGGGCAGTTCTTC.

V and J are TRBV2 and TRBJ2-6; tentatively, D is TRBD1 (5 bases). Germline V gives CDR1 SNHLY, CDR2 FYNNEI. The CDR3 covers 14 residues. The V and J ends lost 6 bases and 0 bases respectively, with 6 bases between them. The CDR3 coding sequence is TGTGCCAGCAGACAGGACTCTGGGGCCAACGTCCTGACTTTC. Amino acids: CASRQDSGANVLTF.

The gene calls are TRBV6-6 and TRBJ2-7; 10 nucleotides align to TRBD1. CDR1 and CDR2 from the germline V gene are MNHNY and SVGAGI (reference sequence). With 2 bases clipped from V and 2 bases from J, the junction kept 0 bases outside the gene matches. The CDR3 sequence is 14 residues long. For the CDR3, the DNA is TGTGCCAGCAGTTACGGGACAGGGGCCTACGAGCAGTACGTC. As protein: CASSYGTGAYEQYV.